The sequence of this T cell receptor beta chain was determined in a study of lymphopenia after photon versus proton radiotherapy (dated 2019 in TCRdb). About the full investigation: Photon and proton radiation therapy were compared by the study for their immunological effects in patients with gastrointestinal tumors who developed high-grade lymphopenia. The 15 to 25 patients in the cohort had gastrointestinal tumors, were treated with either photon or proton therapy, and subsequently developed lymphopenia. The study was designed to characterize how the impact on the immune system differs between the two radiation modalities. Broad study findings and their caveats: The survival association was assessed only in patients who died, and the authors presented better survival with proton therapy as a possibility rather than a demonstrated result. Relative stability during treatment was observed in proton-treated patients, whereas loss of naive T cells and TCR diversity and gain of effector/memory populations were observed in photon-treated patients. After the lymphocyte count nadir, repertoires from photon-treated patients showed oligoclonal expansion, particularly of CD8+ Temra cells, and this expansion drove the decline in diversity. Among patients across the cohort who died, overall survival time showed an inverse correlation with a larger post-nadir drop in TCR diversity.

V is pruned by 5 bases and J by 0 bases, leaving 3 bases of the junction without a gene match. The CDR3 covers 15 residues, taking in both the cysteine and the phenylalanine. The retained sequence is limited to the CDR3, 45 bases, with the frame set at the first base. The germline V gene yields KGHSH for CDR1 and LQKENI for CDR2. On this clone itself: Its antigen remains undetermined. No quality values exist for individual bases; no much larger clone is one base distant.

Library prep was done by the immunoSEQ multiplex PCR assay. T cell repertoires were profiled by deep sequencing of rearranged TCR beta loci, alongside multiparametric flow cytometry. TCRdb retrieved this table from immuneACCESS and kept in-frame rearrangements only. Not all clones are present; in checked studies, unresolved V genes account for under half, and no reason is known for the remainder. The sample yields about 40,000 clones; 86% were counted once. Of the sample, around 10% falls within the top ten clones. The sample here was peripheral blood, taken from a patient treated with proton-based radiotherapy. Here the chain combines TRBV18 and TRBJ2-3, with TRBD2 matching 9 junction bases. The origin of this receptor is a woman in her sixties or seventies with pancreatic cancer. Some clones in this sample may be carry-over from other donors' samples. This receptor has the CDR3 CASSTGTSSTDTQYF. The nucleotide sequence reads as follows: TGTGCCAGCTCAACCGGGACTAGCAGCACAGATACGCAGTATTTT. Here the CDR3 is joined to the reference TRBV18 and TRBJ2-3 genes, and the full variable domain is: NAGVMQNPRHLVRRRGQEARLRCSPMKGHSHVYWYRQLPEEGLKFMVYLQKENIIDESGMPKERFSAEFPKEGPSILRIQQVVRGDSAAYFCASSTGTSSTDTQYFGPGTRLTVL.